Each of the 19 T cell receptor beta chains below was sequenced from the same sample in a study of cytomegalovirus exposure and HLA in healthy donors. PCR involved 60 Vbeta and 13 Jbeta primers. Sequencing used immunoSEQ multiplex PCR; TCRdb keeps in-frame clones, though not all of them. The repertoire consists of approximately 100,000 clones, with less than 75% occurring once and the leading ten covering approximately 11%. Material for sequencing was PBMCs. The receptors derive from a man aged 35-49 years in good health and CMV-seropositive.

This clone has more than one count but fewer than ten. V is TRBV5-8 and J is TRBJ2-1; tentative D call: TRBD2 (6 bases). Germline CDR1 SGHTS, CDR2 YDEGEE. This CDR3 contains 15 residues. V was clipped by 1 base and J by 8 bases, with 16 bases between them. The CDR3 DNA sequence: TGTGCCAGCAGCTTGTTGATCGGGGGATTCCATGAGCAGTTCTTC. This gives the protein CASSLLIGGFHEQFF.

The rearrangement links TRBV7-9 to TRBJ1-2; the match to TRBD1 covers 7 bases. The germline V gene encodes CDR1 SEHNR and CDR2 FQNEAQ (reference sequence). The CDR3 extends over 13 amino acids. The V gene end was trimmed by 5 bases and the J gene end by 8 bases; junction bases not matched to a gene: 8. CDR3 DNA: TGTGCCAGCAGCGAACAGGGGTTCAAGGGCTACACCTTC. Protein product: CASSEQGFKGYTF.

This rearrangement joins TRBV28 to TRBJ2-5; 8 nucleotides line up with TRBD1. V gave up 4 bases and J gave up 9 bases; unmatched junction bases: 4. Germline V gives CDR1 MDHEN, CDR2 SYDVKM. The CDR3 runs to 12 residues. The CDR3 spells CASSSTDRAQYF. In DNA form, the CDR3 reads TGTGCCAGCAGTTCAACGGACAGGGCCCAGTACTTC.

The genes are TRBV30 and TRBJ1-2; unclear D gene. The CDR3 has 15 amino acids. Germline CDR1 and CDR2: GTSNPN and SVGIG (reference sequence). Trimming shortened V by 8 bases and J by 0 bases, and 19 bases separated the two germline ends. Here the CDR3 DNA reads TGTGCCCGTGCCCATGCAGCGAGACCTAACTATGGCTACACCTTC. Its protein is CARAHAARPNYGYTF.

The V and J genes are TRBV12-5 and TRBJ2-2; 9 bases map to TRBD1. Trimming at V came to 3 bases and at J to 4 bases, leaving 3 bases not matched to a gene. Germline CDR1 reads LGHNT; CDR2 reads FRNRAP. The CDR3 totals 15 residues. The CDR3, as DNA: TGTGCTAGTGGTTTCCTGGGACAGGGCACCGGGGAGCTGTTTTTT. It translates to CASGFLGQGTGELFF.

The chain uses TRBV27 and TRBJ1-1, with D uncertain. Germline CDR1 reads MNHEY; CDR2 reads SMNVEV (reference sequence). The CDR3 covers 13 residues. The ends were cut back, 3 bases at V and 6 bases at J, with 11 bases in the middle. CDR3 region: CASSFLDAAEAFF. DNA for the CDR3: TGTGCCAGCAGTTTCCTAGACGCGGCTGAAGCTTTCTTT.

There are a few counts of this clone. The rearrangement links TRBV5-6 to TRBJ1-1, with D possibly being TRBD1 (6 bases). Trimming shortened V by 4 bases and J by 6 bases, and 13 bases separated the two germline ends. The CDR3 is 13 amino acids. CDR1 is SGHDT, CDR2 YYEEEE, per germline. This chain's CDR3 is CASSQIQGPEAFF. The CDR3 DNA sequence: TGTGCCAGCAGCCAAATACAGGGCCCTGAAGCTTTCTTT.

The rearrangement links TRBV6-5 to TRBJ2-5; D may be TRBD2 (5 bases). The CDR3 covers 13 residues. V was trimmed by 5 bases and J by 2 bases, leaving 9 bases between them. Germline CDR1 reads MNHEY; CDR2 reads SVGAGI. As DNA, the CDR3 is TGTGCCAGCAGTGAGGGAGCGCAAGAGACCCAGTACTTC. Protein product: CASSEGAQETQYF.

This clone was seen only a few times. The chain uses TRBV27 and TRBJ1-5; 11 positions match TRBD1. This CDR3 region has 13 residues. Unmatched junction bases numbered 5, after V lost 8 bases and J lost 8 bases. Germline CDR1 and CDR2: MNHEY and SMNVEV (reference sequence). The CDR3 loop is CASGQGAGEPQHF. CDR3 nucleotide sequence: TGTGCCAGCGGACAGGGGGCTGGGGAGCCCCAGCATTTT.

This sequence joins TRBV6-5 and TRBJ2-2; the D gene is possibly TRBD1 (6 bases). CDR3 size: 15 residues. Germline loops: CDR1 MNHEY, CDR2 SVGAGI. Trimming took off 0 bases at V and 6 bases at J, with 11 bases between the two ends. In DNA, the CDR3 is TGTGCCAGCAGTTACTCAGGACAGAAAGCCGGGGAGCTGTTTTTT. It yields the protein CASSYSGQKAGELFF.

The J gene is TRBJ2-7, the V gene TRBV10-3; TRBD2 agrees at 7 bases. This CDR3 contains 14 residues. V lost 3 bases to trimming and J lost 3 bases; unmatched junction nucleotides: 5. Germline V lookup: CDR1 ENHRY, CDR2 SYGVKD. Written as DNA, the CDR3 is TGTGCCATCAGTGATCCCCTAGCGGACTACGAGCAGTACTTC. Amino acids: CAISDPLADYEQYF.

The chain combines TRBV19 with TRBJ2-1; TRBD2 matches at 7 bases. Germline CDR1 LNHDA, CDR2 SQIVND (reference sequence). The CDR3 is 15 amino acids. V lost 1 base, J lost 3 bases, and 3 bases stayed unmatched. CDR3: CASSIAAGVYNEQFF. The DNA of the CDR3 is TGTGCCAGTAGTATAGCGGCGGGAGTCTACAATGAGCAGTTCTTC.

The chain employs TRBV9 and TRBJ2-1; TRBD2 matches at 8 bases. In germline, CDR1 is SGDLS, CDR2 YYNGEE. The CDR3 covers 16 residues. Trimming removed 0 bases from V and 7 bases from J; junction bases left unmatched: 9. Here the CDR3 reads CASSVAVLAGRNEQFF. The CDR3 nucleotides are TGTGCCAGCAGCGTAGCTGTCCTAGCGGGTCGGAATGAGCAGTTCTTC.

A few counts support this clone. CDR3 residues: CASSKELTGADYGYTF. The CDR3 nucleotides read TGTGCCAGCAGCAAAGAGTTGACAGGGGCGGACTATGGCTACACCTTC. The rearrangement links TRBV21-1 to TRBJ1-2; the D call of TRBD1 is as the table states it, not checked on the DNA. TRBV21-1 is given as a pseudogene. The CDR3 loop spans 16 amino acids.

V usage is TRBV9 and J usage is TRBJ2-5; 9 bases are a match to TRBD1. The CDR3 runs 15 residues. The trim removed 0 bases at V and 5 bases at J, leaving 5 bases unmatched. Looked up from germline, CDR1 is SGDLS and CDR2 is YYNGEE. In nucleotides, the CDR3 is TGTGCCAGCAGCGTAGCTACTGGGACAGGGGAGACCCAGTACTTC. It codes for CASSVATGTGETQYF. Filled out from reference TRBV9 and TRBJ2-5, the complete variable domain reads DSGVTQTPKHLITATGQRVTLRCSPRSGDLSVYWYQQSLDQGLQFLIQYYNGEERAKGNILERFSAQQFPDLHSELNLSSLELGDSALYFCASSVATGTGETQYFGPGTRLLVL.

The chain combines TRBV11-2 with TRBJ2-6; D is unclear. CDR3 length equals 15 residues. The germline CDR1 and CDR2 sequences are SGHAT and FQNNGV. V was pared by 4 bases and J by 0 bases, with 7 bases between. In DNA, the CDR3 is TGTGCCAGCAGCTCCCTCGTCTCTGGGGCCAACGTCCTGACTTTC. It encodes CASSSLVSGANVLTF.

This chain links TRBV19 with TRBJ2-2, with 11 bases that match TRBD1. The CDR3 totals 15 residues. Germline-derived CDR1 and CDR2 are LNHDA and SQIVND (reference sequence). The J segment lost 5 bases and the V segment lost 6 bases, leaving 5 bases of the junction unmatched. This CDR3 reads CASRTGTGGTGELFF. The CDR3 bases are TGTGCCAGTAGAACCGGGACAGGGGGGACCGGGGAGCTGTTTTTT.

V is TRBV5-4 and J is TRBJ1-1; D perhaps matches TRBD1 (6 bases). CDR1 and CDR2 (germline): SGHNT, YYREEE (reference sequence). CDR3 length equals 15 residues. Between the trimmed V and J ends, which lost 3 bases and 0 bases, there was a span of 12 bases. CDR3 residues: CASSSKDSLNTEAFF. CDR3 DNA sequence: TGTGCCAGCAGCTCTAAGGACAGCCTGAACACTGAAGCTTTCTTT. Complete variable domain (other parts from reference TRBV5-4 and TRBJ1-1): ETGVTQSPTHLIKTRGQQVTLRCSSQSGHNTVSWYQQALGQGPQFIFQYYREEENGRGNFPPRFSGLQFPNYSSELNVNALELDDSALYLCASSSKDSLNTEAFFGQGTRLTVV.

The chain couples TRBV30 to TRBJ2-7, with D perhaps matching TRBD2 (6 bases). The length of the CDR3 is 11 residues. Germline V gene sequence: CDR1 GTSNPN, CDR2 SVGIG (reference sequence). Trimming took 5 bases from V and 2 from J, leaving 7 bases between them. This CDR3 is CAWRGTYEQYF. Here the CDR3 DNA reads TGTGCCTGGCGGGGGACCTACGAGCAGTACTTC.